Below are 28 T cell receptor beta chains sequenced from a single sample in a study of regulatory T cells in long-lasting Graves disease. Time point: persistent/refractory GD, antithyroid drugs over 5 years with positive TRAb. PBMC RNA was the source of the TCR library. Libraries of TCR beta came from iRepertoire HTBI primers plus Arm-PCR of CDR3 regions. TCRdb called the multiplex PCR reads again in MiXCR, with one record for every CDR3 protein. Here the sample spans 310,000 or so distinct CDR3 sequences, around 20% being singletons. Specimen: peripheral blood mononuclear cells (PBMCs), collected when the disease was refractory, from a patient treated with antithyroid drugs. These receptors all stem from a female donor with Graves disease.

The chain couples TRBV10-3 to TRBJ1-5; D uncertain. This CDR3 contains 14 residues. The germline V and J ends were trimmed by 3 bases and 2 bases, with 8 bases remaining between them. Per germline, CDR1 ENHRY and CDR2 SYGVKD. The CDR3 loop reads CAISERFGNQPQHF. The DNA for the CDR3 is TGTGCCATCAGTGAAAGGTTTGGCAATCAGCCCCAGCATTTT.

In DNA, the CDR3 is TGTGCCAGCAGCTTACGGATCCGGACAGGGGAGGAAAAACTGTTTTTT. Residues: CASSLRIRTGEEKLFF. The V and J genes are TRBV7-9 and TRBJ1-4, with 9 positions matching TRBD1. The CDR3 length is 16 residues. Per the germline V gene, CDR1 is SEHNR and CDR2 is FQNEAQ (reference sequence). V dropped 2 bases and J dropped 8; count of bases not matched to a gene: 9.

Comments on this clonotype: This may be a read error: a much more frequent sequence differs by one nucleotide. The chain carries TRBV29-1 and TRBJ1-1; TRBD1 aligns across 11 bases. This CDR3 has 14 residues. The germline V gene has CDR1 SQVTM and CDR2 ANQGSEA. The CDR3 DNA follows: TGCAGCGTCCTACGGGACAGGGGGAGTATTGAAGCTCTCTTT. Amino acid sequence: CSVLRDRGSIEALF.

This clonotype was detected a few times. V is TRBV19 and J is TRBJ1-6; 7 bases line up with TRBD1. CDR3 length equals 17 residues. Per germline, CDR1 LNHDA and CDR2 SQIVND (reference sequence). J was trimmed by 3 bases and V by 7 bases; bases with no gene match: 12. The CDR3 reads CASKSGDSGFYNSPLHF. CDR3 sequence (DNA): TGTGCCAGTAAAAGTGGGGACAGCGGATTCTATAATTCACCCCTCCACTTT.

Concerning this clonotype: One junction end disagrees with the germline gene, perhaps due to a read error. The V call is TRBV2, the J call TRBJ1-6, with D possibly TRBD1 on 6 matching bases. The CDR3 spans 13 residues. CDR1 SNHLY and CDR2 FYNNEI come from the germline V gene. The CDR3 region is CATTGQPNSPLRF. CDR3 DNA: TGTGCCACCACGGGACAACCAAATTCACCCCTCCGCTTT.

This clonotype has at least ten counts. An end of the junction does not agree with germline; a read error may underlie this. CDR3 region: CASSPFFADPHF. CDR3 sequence (DNA): TGTGCCAGCAGTCCGTTTTTTGCGGATCCGCATTTC. This rearrangement joins TRBV12-3 or TRBV12-4 to TRBJ1-2; D unclear. This CDR3 is 12 amino acids long.

This clonotype was detected ten times or more. The chain recombines TRBV29-1 with TRBJ1-2, with D possibly being TRBD1 (5 bases). The CDR3 sequence is 14 residues long. Germline V CDR1 and CDR2: SQVTM, ANQGSEA. V lost 0 bases and J lost 5, with 13 bases in between. CDR3 nucleotides: TGCAGCGTTGAAGATCATAACAGGCGGTATGGCTACACCTTC. It codes for CSVEDHNRRYGYTF.

The chain carries TRBV3-1 and TRBJ2-7, with a possible D match to TRBD2 (5 bases). The CDR3 contains 17 residues. In germline, CDR1 is LGHDT, CDR2 YNNKEL (reference sequence). Trimming left V 3 bases short and J 7 bases short, with 25 bases between. Written as DNA, the CDR3 is TGTGCCAGCAGCCAGTGGAGAGGACGGACCCGGGGAGAAGAGCAGTACTTC. Translating it yields CASSQWRGRTRGEEQYF.

This clonotype showed up many times. V usage is TRBV11-2 and J usage is TRBJ2-7; tentative D call: TRBD1 (6 bases). V shed 1 base and J shed 2 bases, with 12 bases lying between them. CDR3 length: 15 residues. Germline values: CDR1 SGHAT, CDR2 FQNNGV. The CDR3 reads CASSLVGTPTYEQYF. Written as DNA, the CDR3 is TGTGCCAGCAGCTTAGTCGGGACACCGACCTACGAGCAGTACTTC.

Here the CDR3 DNA reads TGTGCCAGCAGCCCAGACGCCTGGGGGGCCCTCCCCTATGGCTACACCTTC. Protein sequence: CASSPDAWGALPYGYTF. The genes are TRBV7-2 and TRBJ1-2, with D possibly TRBD1 on 6 matching bases. Germline CDR1 reads SGHTA; CDR2 reads FQGNSA. Trimming pared 5 bases from V and 4 bases from J, leaving 23 bases between. The CDR3 runs to 17 residues.

Many counts were recorded for this clonotype. The J gene is TRBJ1-6, the V gene TRBV6-2 or TRBV6-3, with 7 bases identical to TRBD1. The CDR3 has 16 amino acids. V was pared by 5 bases and J by 4 bases, with 8 bases of the junction left unmatched. Germline V gene lookup returns CDR1 MNHEY and CDR2 SVGEGT. CDR3 loop: CASSAWDSEYNSPLHF. CDR3 DNA sequence: TGTGCCAGCAGTGCCTGGGACAGTGAGTATAATTCACCCCTCCACTTT.

The table lists this clonotype with many counts. One end of the junction does not line up with germline, which may come from a read error. V usage is TRBV5-1 and J usage is TRBJ1-1; D not resolved. Germline V lookup: CDR1 SGHRS, CDR2 YFSETQ. There are 13 residues in the CDR3. The CDR3 DNA is TGTGCCAGCAGTGCTGGACGGAACACTGAAGCTTTCTTT. Protein product: CASSAGRNTEAFF.

This clonotype showed up many times. J is TRBJ1-1 and V is TRBV28, with D hard to call. Trimming took 5 bases from V and 8 from J, leaving 12 bases between them. CDR1 is MDHEN, CDR2 SYDVKM, per germline. This CDR3 has 12 residues. In DNA form, the CDR3 reads TGTGCCAGCAGTCTCTTCCCGGGGGAAGCTTTCTTT. Its translation: CASSLFPGEAFF.

This clonotype was counted ten times or more. The rearrangement joins TRBV7-9 to TRBJ1-4; TRBD1 might be the D (6 bases). Germline V CDR1 and CDR2: SEHNR, FQNEAQ (reference sequence). V was trimmed by 7 bases and J by 6 bases, leaving 15 bases between them. This CDR3 contains 14 residues. CDR3 bases: TGTGCCAGCACCTCGGCAGGGGTCGATGAAAAACTGTTTTTT. Its protein is CASTSAGVDEKLFF.

This sequence joins TRBV4-3 and TRBJ2-5, with D unclear. The germline V gene has CDR1 LGHNA and CDR2 YSLEER. CDR3 length: 15 amino acids. Between the trimmed V and J ends, which lost 0 bases and 5 bases, there was a span of 13 bases. The CDR3 here is CASSQEEGPWETQYF. The CDR3 DNA sequence: TGCGCCAGCAGCCAAGAGGAAGGGCCGTGGGAGACCCAGTACTTC.

This clonotype occurred many times. V gene TRBV2 combines with J gene TRBJ2-6, with TRBD1 matching over 11 bases. From germline, CDR1 is SNHLY and CDR2 FYNNEI. V lost 9 bases and J lost 3; bases outside the gene matches: 13. The CDR3 is 18 residues long. Here the CDR3 reads CASRLSGQGAYGANVLTF. Here the CDR3 DNA reads TGTGCCAGTCGATTGTCCGGACAGGGGGCTTATGGGGCCAACGTCCTGACTTTC.

The J gene is TRBJ2-7, the V gene TRBV3-1; 7 bases agree with TRBD1. The CDR3 totals 17 residues. CDR1 and CDR2 (germline): LGHDT, YNNKEL (reference sequence). The ends lost 2 bases at V and 0 bases at J; junction bases unmatched: 10. This CDR3 is CASSQYLRQGGSYEQYF. In DNA, the CDR3 is TGTGCCAGCAGCCAATACTTAAGACAGGGCGGCTCCTACGAGCAGTACTTC.

The chain recombines TRBV11-3 with TRBJ2-5, with 7 bases matching TRBD1. The J call is doubtful: the DNA matches TRBJ2-1 better. Germline V lookup: CDR1 SGHNT, CDR2 YENEEA. This CDR3 has 13 amino acids. CDR3 sequence: CASSGPRGTEQFF. CDR3 nucleotide sequence: TGTGCCAGCAGCGGGCCCAGGGGGACTGAGCAGTTCTTC.

This clonotype was detected a few times. The gene calls are TRBV7-9 and TRBJ1-1; the D gene is possibly TRBD1 (6 bases). Trimming shortened V by 5 bases and J by 5 bases, and 18 bases separated the two germline ends. Germline loops: CDR1 SEHNR, CDR2 FQNEAQ (reference sequence). The CDR3 is made up of 15 amino acids. CDR3 sequence: CASSHPGAQGTEAFF. DNA for the CDR3: TGTGCCAGCAGCCATCCAGGGGCTCAGGGGACTGAAGCTTTCTTT.

This clonotype has just a few counts. The chain employs TRBV5-1 and TRBJ2-5; TRBD1 matches at 9 bases. This CDR3 region has 15 residues. CDR1 and CDR2 from the germline V gene are SGHRS and YFSETQ. V lost 0 bases and J lost 6; bases outside the gene matches: 6. CDR3 sequence reads: CASSLGTGGRKTQYF. In DNA, the CDR3 is TGCGCCAGCAGCTTGGGCACAGGGGGCAGGAAGACCCAGTACTTC. The full variable domain, its missing parts supplied by reference TRBV5-1 and TRBJ2-5, is KAGVTQTPRYLIKTRGQQVTLSCSPISGHRSVSWYQQTPGQGLQFLFEYFSETQRNKGNFPGRFSGRQFSNSRSEMNVSTLELGDSALYLCASSLGTGGRKTQYFGPGTRLLVL.

This clonotype was counted between two and nine times. The V and J genes are TRBV20-1 and TRBJ1-1, with 10 bases aligning to TRBD1. After removal of 5 bases from V and 2 bases from J, the junction contained 8 bases not matched to a gene. This CDR3 comprises 15 residues. Germline V gene sequence: CDR1 DFQATT, CDR2 SNEGSKA (reference sequence). DNA of the CDR3: TGCAGTGCTGGCTTAGGGGACAGGGGAAACACTGAAGCTTTCTTT. It is translated as CSAGLGDRGNTEAFF.

This clonotype was found a few times. The rearrangement links TRBV20-1 to TRBJ1-5; D perhaps matches TRBD1 (6 bases). Looked up from germline, CDR1 is DFQATT and CDR2 is SNEGSKA (reference sequence). Trimming took off 3 bases at V and 1 base at J, with 13 bases between the two ends. The CDR3 contains 15 residues. This chain's CDR3 is CSASWGQLSNQPQHF. CDR3 sequence (DNA): TGCAGTGCTAGTTGGGGGCAGTTGAGCAATCAGCCCCAGCATTTT.

The table lists this clonotype with many counts. This chain links TRBV24-1 with TRBJ2-2; 8 positions match TRBD1. The V gene's germline CDR1 is KGHDR and CDR2 SFDVKD. This CDR3 has 17 residues. With V trimmed by 7 bases and J by 3 bases, 12 bases remained unmatched. The CDR3 nucleotides are TGTGCCACCAGCCCCCCCCTGGACAGGGTGGACACCGGGGAGCTGTTTTTT. Translating gives CATSPPLDRVDTGELFF.

The chain links TRBV7-9 to TRBJ1-2, with D unclear. CDR1 is SEHNR and CDR2 is FQNEAQ in the germline V gene (reference sequence). Trimming cost V 1 base and J 0 bases, with 12 bases left between them. The CDR3 sequence is 16 residues long. The CDR3 sequence is CASSLGGGIPNYGYTF. CDR3 bases: TGTGCCAGCAGCTTAGGCGGCGGAATCCCTAACTATGGCTACACCTTC.

The gene calls are TRBV6-4 and TRBJ2-5, with TRBD2 identical over 9 bases. Trimming at V came to 1 base and at J to 2 bases, leaving 5 bases not matched to a gene. Looked up from germline, CDR1 is MRHNA and CDR2 is SNTAGT. The CDR3 sequence is 16 residues long. This CDR3 is CASSDFAGGWQETQYF. Here the CDR3 DNA reads TGTGCCAGCAGTGACTTTGCGGGGGGGTGGCAAGAGACCCAGTACTTC.

The CDR3 sequence: CASTKANGGEKLFF. The DNA for the CDR3 is TGTGCCAGTACCAAGGCTAACGGCGGCGAAAAACTGTTTTTT. V is TRBV19 and J is TRBJ1-4; D call uncertain. Germline CDR1 LNHDA, CDR2 SQIVND (reference sequence). The V and J ends lost 7 bases and 8 bases respectively, with 17 bases between them. This CDR3 spans 14 amino acids.

This clonotype was detected a few times. Here the CDR3 reads CSAASTGLAGGGPKNIQYF. The DNA for the CDR3 is TGCAGTGCCGCCTCCACAGGACTAGCGGGGGGCGGGCCCAAAAACATTCAGTACTTC. The chain couples TRBV20-1 to TRBJ2-4, with 14 bases identical to TRBD2. Germline CDR1 DFQATT, CDR2 SNEGSKA (reference sequence). V dropped 6 bases and J dropped 2; count of bases not matched to a gene: 15. The CDR3 sequence is 19 residues long.

Many counts were recorded for this clonotype. The chain has TRBV5-6 and TRBJ1-6; 8 bases fit TRBD1. The CDR3 contains 14 residues. The V gene end was trimmed by 4 bases and the J gene end by 7 bases; junction bases not matched to a gene: 4. Germline CDR1 is SGHDT and CDR2 is YYEEEE. The CDR3 loop reads CASSRRQGNSPLHF. Written as DNA, the CDR3 is TGTGCCAGCAGCCGGAGACAGGGGAATTCACCCCTCCACTTT.